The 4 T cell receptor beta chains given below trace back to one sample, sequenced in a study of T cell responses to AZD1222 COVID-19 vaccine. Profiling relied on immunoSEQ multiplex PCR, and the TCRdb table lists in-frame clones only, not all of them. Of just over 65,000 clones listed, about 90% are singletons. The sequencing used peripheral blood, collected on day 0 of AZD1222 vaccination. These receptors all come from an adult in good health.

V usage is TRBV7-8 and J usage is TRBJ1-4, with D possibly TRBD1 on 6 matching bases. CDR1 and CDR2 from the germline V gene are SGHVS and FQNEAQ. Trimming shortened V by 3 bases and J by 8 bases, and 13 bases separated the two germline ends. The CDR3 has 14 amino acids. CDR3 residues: CASSLGSGDEKLFF. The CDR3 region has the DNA TGTGCCAGCAGCTTGGGTTCAGGGGACGAAAAACTGTTTTTT. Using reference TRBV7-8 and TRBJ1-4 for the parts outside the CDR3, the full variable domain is GAGVSQSPRYKVAKRGQDVALRCDPISGHVSLFWYQQALGQGPEFLTYFQNEAQLDKSGLPSDRFFAERPEGSVSTLKIQRTQQEDSAVYLCASSLGSGDEKLFFGSGTQLSVL.

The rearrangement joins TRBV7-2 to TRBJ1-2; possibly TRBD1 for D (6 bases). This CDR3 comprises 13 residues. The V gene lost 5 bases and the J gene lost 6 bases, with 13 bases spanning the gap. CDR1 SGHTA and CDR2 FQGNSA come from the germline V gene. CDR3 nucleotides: TGTGCCAGCAGCGTCCGACAGGTTGATGGCTACACCTTC. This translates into CASSVRQVDGYTF.

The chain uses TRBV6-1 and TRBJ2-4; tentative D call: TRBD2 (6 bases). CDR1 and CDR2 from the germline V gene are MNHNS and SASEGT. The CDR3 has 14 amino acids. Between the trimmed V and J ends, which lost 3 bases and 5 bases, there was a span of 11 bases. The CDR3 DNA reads TGTGCCAGCAGTGATTGGGGGGAAGAAAACATTCAGTACTTC. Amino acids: CASSDWGEENIQYF.

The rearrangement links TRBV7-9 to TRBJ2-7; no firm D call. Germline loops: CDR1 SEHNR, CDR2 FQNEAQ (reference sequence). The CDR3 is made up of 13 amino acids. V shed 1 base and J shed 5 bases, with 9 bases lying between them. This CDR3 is CASSLGQFNEQYF. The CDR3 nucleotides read TGTGCCAGCAGCTTAGGGCAGTTCAACGAGCAGTACTTC.